This passage covers 19 T cell receptor beta chains from one sample sequenced in a study of identical twins. Using its own MiXCR run on the 5' RACE reads, TCRdb lists one record per CDR3 protein. This table has under 900,000 distinct CDR3 sequences, around a sixth appearing once. These data also formed part of another study, on T cells expressing NK-cell markers.

The sequencing sample was made of PBMCs. The receptors originated from a young woman in good health.

This clonotype was seen a handful of times. V usage is TRBV7-2 and J usage is TRBJ2-1, with 8 bases matching TRBD1. The CDR3 sequence is 12 residues long. Germline-derived CDR1 and CDR2 are SGHTA and FQGNSA. V was pared by 4 bases and J by 9 bases, with 2 bases of the junction left unmatched. CDR3 nucleotide sequence: TGTGCCAGCAGCTCACAGGGGGTTGAGCAGTTCTTC. Residues: CASSSQGVEQFF.

The chain has TRBV6-5 and TRBJ1-6; 9 bases are a match to TRBD1. The CDR3 consists of 16 residues. CDR1 and CDR2 from the germline V gene are MNHEY and SVGAGI. V lost 0 bases, J lost 9 bases, and 6 bases stayed unmatched. The CDR3, as DNA: TGTGCCAGCAGTTACTCGACCCGGGACAGGGCTTCACCCCTCCACTTT. The encoded protein is CASSYSTRDRASPLHF.

The chain employs TRBV7-2 and TRBJ2-2; 9 bases fit TRBD2. The V gene's germline CDR1 is SGHTA and CDR2 FQGNSA. This CDR3 has 17 residues. Trimming at V came to 2 bases and at J to 6 bases, leaving 10 bases not matched to a gene. For the CDR3, the DNA is TGTGCCAGCAGCTTATCCCGTCTAGCGGGATCGGCCGGGGAGCTGTTTTTT. Translation: CASSLSRLAGSAGELFF.

The chain recombines TRBV11-2 with TRBJ2-3, with 7 bases identical to TRBD2. J gave up 5 bases and V 5 bases, and 13 bases lay outside the gene matches. The germline gives CDR1 SGHAT, CDR2 FQNNGV. This CDR3 has 16 residues. The CDR3 DNA sequence: TGTGCCAGCAGCACGGCCTTTTTTGCGGGAGAAGATACGCAGTATTTT. This translates into CASSTAFFAGEDTQYF.

This clonotype came up a few times. The chain's CDR3 is CASSQTGGSSYNEQFF. The CDR3 DNA is TGTGCCAGCAGTCAGACAGGGGGGAGCTCCTACAATGAGCAGTTCTTC. The gene calls are TRBV6-1 and TRBJ2-1; 9 positions agree with TRBD1. The V gene's germline CDR1 is MNHNS and CDR2 SASEGT. The CDR3 runs 16 residues. V lost 5 bases and J lost 0; bases outside the gene matches: 5.

This clonotype has a handful of counts. The chain carries TRBV20-1 and TRBJ2-1; TRBD1 might be the D (6 bases). CDR3 length: 15 amino acids. V lost 1 base to trimming and J lost 5 bases, with 15 bases between them. The germline V gene encodes CDR1 DFQATT and CDR2 SNEGSKA (reference sequence). CDR3: CSARGGRRAHNEQFF. CDR3 nucleotide sequence: TGCAGTGCTAGAGGGGGGCGAAGGGCCCACAATGAGCAGTTCTTC.

This rearrangement joins TRBV12-3 or TRBV12-4 to TRBJ2-1; TRBD1 aligns across 8 bases. The CDR3 totals 13 residues. Trimming cost V 6 bases and J 8 bases; bases outside gene matches: 6. CDR3 sequence: CASRPGQGHEQFF. The CDR3 bases are TGTGCCAGCAGACCAGGACAGGGACATGAGCAGTTCTTC.

In DNA form, the CDR3 reads TGCAGTGCTAGTCCGGGCACGGAGACCCAGTACTTC. This encodes CSASPGTETQYF. This rearrangement joins TRBV20-1 to TRBJ2-5, with D unclear. Germline assignment: CDR1 DFQATT and CDR2 SNEGSKA (reference sequence). This CDR3 is 12 amino acids long. Trimming removed 3 bases at V and 5 bases at J, with 10 bases between.

The gene calls are TRBV6-1 and TRBJ2-1; 15 bases are shared with TRBD2. The CDR3 spans 17 residues. The junction had 10 bases not matched to a gene; V was cut back by 6 bases and J by 7 bases. CDR1 is MNHNS, CDR2 SASEGT, per germline. CDR3 nucleotide sequence: TGTGCCAGCAGACTTAGGACTAGCGGGAGGGCGAGGAATGAGCAGTTCTTC. Translating gives CASRLRTSGRARNEQFF.

This clonotype was found a few times. The chain employs TRBV2 and TRBJ2-7, with D unresolved. Per the germline V gene, CDR1 is SNHLY and CDR2 is FYNNEI. The germline V and J ends were trimmed by 8 bases and 0 bases, with 8 bases remaining between them. This CDR3 has 12 amino acids. This CDR3 is CASQRSSYEQYF. The CDR3 nucleotides read TGTGCCAGCCAAAGGAGCTCCTACGAGCAGTACTTC.

The sample holds a few counts of this clonotype. At one end, the junction sequence differs from germline, possibly due to a read error. For the CDR3, the DNA is TGTGCCAGCAGCTTAGTTAGGACTAGGACGATCTTC. Translation gives CASSLVRTRTIF. The chain combines TRBV7-9 with TRBJ2-1; TRBD2 matches 7 bases. The CDR3 is made up of 12 amino acids. Germline V CDR1 and CDR2: SEHNR, FQNEAQ (reference sequence).

In its sample, this clonotype was seen a few times. V is TRBV20-1 and J is TRBJ2-7; 8 bases match TRBD1. The CDR3 loop spans 13 amino acids. Germline CDR1 DFQATT, CDR2 SNEGSKA (reference sequence). The junction had 8 bases not matched to a gene; V was cut back by 5 bases and J by 5 bases. CDR3 bases: TGCAGTGCTGGTCCCCGGGACAGGAACGAGCAGTACTTC. Protein: CSAGPRDRNEQYF.

There are a few counts of this clonotype. The chain carries TRBV12-3 or TRBV12-4 and TRBJ2-7; TRBD1 matches at 12 bases. The junction had 7 bases not matched to a gene; V was cut back by 7 bases and J by 6 bases. The CDR3 runs to 14 residues. CDR3: CASNPGQGAREQYF. The CDR3 DNA reads TGTGCCAGCAACCCGGGACAGGGGGCCCGCGAGCAGTACTTC.

This clonotype was recorded a few times. This sequence joins TRBV7-9 and TRBJ2-2; D not certain. This CDR3 comprises 14 residues. From germline, CDR1 is SEHNR and CDR2 FQNEAQ (reference sequence). V lost 3 bases and J lost 4, with 9 bases in between. In DNA, the CDR3 is TGTGCCAGCAGCTTTAACGCCCTCACCGGGGAGCTGTTTTTT. Translated, it gives CASSFNALTGELFF.

This clonotype was picked up many times. The chain links TRBV20-1 to TRBJ2-1; 12 bases are a match to TRBD2. J was trimmed by 8 bases and V by 0 bases; bases with no gene match: 17. Germline CDR1 DFQATT, CDR2 SNEGSKA (reference sequence). The CDR3 length is 19 residues. DNA of the CDR3: TGCAGTGCTAGAGATGCGTCTCTAGCGGGAGGGAGTCTCGGGTATGAGCAGTTCTTC. Amino acids: CSARDASLAGGSLGYEQFF.

This sequence joins TRBV3-1 and TRBJ2-1; 12 bases agree with TRBD2. This CDR3 has 15 residues. The V and J ends lost 4 bases and 10 bases, in that order; junction bases with no gene match: 8. The V gene's germline CDR1 is LGHDT and CDR2 YNNKEL (reference sequence). The CDR3 region is CASSPLLAGGKEQFF. The CDR3 DNA reads TGTGCCAGCAGCCCCCTGCTAGCGGGAGGGAAAGAGCAGTTCTTC.

The chain is built from TRBV29-1 and TRBJ2-5, with 7 bases identical to TRBD1. Germline values: CDR1 SQVTM, CDR2 ANQGSEA. The CDR3 runs to 13 residues. V lost 7 bases, J lost 5 bases, and 10 bases stayed unmatched. In DNA, the CDR3 is TGCAGCGCCCTGACAGGGCCAGGGGAGACCCAGTACTTC. Protein: CSALTGPGETQYF.

The chain is built from TRBV19 and TRBJ2-7; D call uncertain. The CDR3 runs to 12 residues. Trimming cost V 4 bases and J 3 bases, with 7 bases left between them. From germline, CDR1 is LNHDA and CDR2 SQIVND (reference sequence). As DNA, the CDR3 is TGTGCCAGTAGTAGCACACACTACGAGCAGTACTTC. It specifies CASSSTHYEQYF.

The chain joins TRBV10-3 to TRBJ2-5, with 8 bases identical to TRBD2. V lost 2 bases, J lost 5 bases, and 4 bases stayed unmatched. This CDR3 is built from 14 residues. Germline V gene data show CDR1 as ENHRY and CDR2 as SYGVKD. The CDR3 DNA follows: TGTGCCATCAGTGAGCGGACTAGCAGGGAGACCCAGTACTTC. Translated: CAISERTSRETQYF.